Given below is one T cell receptor (beta chain) in context. The CDR3 has 18 residues. Trimming cost V 3 bases and J 2 bases; bases outside gene matches: 6. CDR1 is MNHEY, CDR2 SVGAGI, per germline. MiXCR, run by TCRdb on the RT-PCR reads, gives a single entry per CDR3 protein. The data show 550,000 to 750,000 distinct CDR3 sequences, 13% to 15% seen once. The TCR originated in a female donor in good health, serving as a healthy control. Input material: memory CD4+ T cells from blood. The chain employs TRBV6-5 and TRBJ2-1, with TRBD2 matching 14 bases. DNA of the CDR3: TGTGCCAGCAGTTATCCCCCGACTAGCGGGAGGGCCTACAATGAGCAGTTCTTC. Amino acid sequence: CASSYPPTSGRAYNEQFF.